This TCR beta chain was recorded in a study of blood T cell repertoires in COVID-19. For the study at large: PBMCs, B-cell-depleted T cells, or T cells were the source of the cDNA or gDNA that made up the material.

Only in-frame clones appear in the TCRdb table, and some are missing; sequencing was by immunoSEQ multiplex PCR. Seen here are a few hundred thousand clones, roughly nine tenths observed once, and the top ten hold roughly 0.94%. Enrolled through a virtual design, the participants were between roughly 18 and 95 years of age and came from some 26 US areas. Participants had their cohort set by participant-reported clinical history. The CDR3 is 13 amino acids. Looked up from germline, CDR1 is KGHDR and CDR2 is SFDVKD. V was clipped by 2 bases and J by 6 bases, with 7 bases between them. The TCR comes from a young woman who had recovered from COVID-19. This chain uses TRBV24-1 with TRBJ2-1; D not resolved. What was sequenced was PBMCs or T cells enriched from blood (not recorded which). CDR3: CATSDWATNEQFF. CDR3 DNA: TGTGCCACCAGTGATTGGGCCACCAATGAGCAGTTCTTC.